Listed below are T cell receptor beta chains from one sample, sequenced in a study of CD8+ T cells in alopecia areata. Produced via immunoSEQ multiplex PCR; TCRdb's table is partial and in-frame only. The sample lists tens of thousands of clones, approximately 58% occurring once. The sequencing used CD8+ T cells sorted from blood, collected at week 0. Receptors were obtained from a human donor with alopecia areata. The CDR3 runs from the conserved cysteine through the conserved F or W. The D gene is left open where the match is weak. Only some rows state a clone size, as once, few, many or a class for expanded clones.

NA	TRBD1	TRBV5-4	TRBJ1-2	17	CASSTAGQGARIYGYTF	TGTGCCAGCAGCACCGCGGGACAGGGGGCGCGGATCTATGGCTACACCTTC
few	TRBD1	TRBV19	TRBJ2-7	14	CASSPGTGPYEQYF	TGTGCCAGTAGTCCAGGGACAGGACCCTACGAGCAGTACTTC
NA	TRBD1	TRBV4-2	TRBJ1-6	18	CASSQDRQGGRYNSPLHF	TGTGCCAGCAGCCAAGATCGCCAGGGGGGAAGATATAATTCACCCCTCCACTTT
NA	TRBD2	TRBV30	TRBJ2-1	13	CAGSGTFYNEQFF	TGTGCCGGCAGCGGGACTTTCTACAATGAGCAGTTCTTC
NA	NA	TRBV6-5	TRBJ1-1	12	CASSYAGTEAFF	TGTGCCAGCAGTTACGCGGGCACTGAAGCTTTCTTT
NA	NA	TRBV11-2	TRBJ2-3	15	CASSSSGYSVDTQYF	TGTGCCAGCAGTTCCTCAGGGTATTCGGTAGATACGCAGTATTTT
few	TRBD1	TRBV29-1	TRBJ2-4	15	CSVPGTGGEENIQYF	TGCAGCGTTCCCGGGACAGGGGGTGAGGAGAACATTCAGTACTTC
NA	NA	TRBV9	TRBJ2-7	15	CASSVAAASSYEQYF	TGTGCCAGCAGCGTAGCAGCGGCGAGCTCCTACGAGCAGTACTTC
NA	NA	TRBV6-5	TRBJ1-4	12	CASSYVGEKLFF	TGTGCCAGCAGTTACGTGGGGGAAAAACTGTTTTTT
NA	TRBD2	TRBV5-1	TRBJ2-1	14	CASSWTSGNDEQFF	TGCGCCAGCAGTTGGACTAGCGGGAACGATGAGCAGTTCTTC
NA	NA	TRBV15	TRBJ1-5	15	CATSRDQGRGQPQHF	TGTGCCACCAGCAGAGATCAAGGGCGGGGTCAGCCCCAGCATTTT
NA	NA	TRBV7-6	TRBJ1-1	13	CASSLSVNTEAFF	TGTGCCAGCAGCTTAAGTGTGAACACTGAAGCTTTCTTT
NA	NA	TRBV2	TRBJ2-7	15	CATNSEAASGYEQYF	TGTGCCACCAACTCCGAGGCAGCGAGTGGCTACGAGCAGTACTTC
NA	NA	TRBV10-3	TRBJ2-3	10	CAIQGDTQYF	TGTGCCATTCAGGGAGATACGCAGTATTTT
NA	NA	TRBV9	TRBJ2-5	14	CASSVEGLGETQYF	TGTGCCAGCAGCGTAGAGGGGCTCGGGGAGACCCAGTACTTC
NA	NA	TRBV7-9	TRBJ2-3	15	CASEDRPGHTDTQYF	TGTGCCAGCGAAGACAGGCCGGGCCACACAGATACGCAGTATTTT
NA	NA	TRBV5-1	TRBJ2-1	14	CASRLTRDYNEQFF	TGCGCCAGCAGGTTGACAAGAGATTACAATGAGCAGTTCTTC
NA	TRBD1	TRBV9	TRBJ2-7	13	CASSVGQGGEQYF	TGTGCCAGCAGCGTAGGACAGGGCGGCGAGCAGTACTTC
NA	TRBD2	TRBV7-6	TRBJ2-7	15	CASSLGGTSGKEQYF	TGTGCCAGCAGCTTAGGGGGGACTAGCGGGAAGGAGCAGTACTTC
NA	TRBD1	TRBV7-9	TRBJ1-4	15	CASSHILDRDGKLFF	TGTGCCAGCAGCCACATTTTGGACAGGGATGGAAAACTGTTTTTT
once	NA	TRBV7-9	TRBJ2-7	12	CASSLALNEQYF	TGTGCCAGCAGCTTAGCCCTCAACGAGCAGTACTTC
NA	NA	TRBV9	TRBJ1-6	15	CASSVDDYINSPLHF	TGTGCCAGCAGCGTCGATGACTACATTAATTCACCCCTCCACTTT
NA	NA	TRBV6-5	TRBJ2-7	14	CASSYSDGSYEQYF	TGTGCCAGCAGTTACTCGGACGGATCCTACGAGCAGTACTTC
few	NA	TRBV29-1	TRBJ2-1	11	CSVETYNEQFF	TGCAGCGTTGAAACCTACAATGAGCAGTTCTTC
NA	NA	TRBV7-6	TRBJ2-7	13	CASSLAGAYEQYF	TGTGCCAGCAGCTTAGCGGGAGCTTACGAGCAGTACTTC
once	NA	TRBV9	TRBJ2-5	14	CASSVGGAPETQYF	TGTGCCAGCAGCGTAGGTGGGGCTCCAGAGACCCAGTACTTC
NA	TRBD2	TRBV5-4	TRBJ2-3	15	CASSSGTSGTDTQYF	TGTGCCAGCAGCTCTGGGACTAGCGGCACAGATACGCAGTATTTT
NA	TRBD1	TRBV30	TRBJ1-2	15	CAWSVGTGLNYGYTF	TGTGCCTGGAGTGTTGGGACAGGGCTTAACTATGGCTACACCTTC
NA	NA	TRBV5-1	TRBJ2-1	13	CASRLVDPNEQFF	TGCGCCAGCAGGTTGGTAGATCCGAATGAGCAGTTCTTC
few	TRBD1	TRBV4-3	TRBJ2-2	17	CASSSSPGQGFTGELFF	TGCGCCAGCAGCTCTTCTCCGGGACAGGGGTTCACCGGGGAGCTGTTTTTT
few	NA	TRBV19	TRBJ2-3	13	CASSIWATDTQYF	TGTGCCAGTAGTATCTGGGCTACAGATACGCAGTATTTT
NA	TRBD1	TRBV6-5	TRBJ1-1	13	CASSYTGDTEAFF	TGTGCCAGCAGTTACACAGGGGACACTGAAGCTTTCTTT
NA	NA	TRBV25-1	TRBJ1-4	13	CASSQDTNEKLFF	TGTGCCAGCAGTCAAGATACTAATGAAAAACTGTTTTTT
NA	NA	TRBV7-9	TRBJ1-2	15	CASSLVLGGDYGYTF	TGTGCCAGCAGCTTAGTTCTGGGAGGGGACTATGGCTACACCTTC